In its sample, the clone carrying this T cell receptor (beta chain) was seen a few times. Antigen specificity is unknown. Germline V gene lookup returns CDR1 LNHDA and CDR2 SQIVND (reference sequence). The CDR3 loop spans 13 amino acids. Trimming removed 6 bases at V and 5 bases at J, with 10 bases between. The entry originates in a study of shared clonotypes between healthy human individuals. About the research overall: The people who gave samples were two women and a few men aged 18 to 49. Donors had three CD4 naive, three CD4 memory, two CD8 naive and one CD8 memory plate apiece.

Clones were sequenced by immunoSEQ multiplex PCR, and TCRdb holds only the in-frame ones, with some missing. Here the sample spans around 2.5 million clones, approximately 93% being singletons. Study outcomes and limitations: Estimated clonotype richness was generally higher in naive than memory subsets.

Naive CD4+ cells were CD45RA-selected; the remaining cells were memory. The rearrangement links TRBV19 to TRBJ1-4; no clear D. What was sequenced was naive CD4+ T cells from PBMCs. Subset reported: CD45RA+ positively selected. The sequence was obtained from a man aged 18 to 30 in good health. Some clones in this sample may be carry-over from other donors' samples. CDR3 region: CASSRNPNEKLFF. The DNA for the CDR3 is TGTGCCAGTAGCCGAAACCCGAATGAAAAACTGTTTTTT.